This T cell receptor (beta chain) was captured in a study of beta chain features in type 1 diabetes. Study-wide points: Resolution of whether HLA type affects TCRB rearrangement was not achieved here. All four CD4+ subsets of Type 1 diabetes patients contained TCRB CDR3s that were moderately but significantly shorter.

As to this clone: Antigen unknown.

Germline V gene lookup returns CDR1 GTSNPN and CDR2 SVGIG (reference sequence). Trimming cost V 0 bases and J 5 bases, with 11 bases left between them. The CDR3 runs 13 residues. The isolated RNA, all of it, was reverse transcribed, so expressed TCRB transcripts were what got sequenced. An average near 3.57 million reads came from naive, central memory and regulatory T cell samples. The table came from immunoSEQ multiplex PCR; TCRdb's copy has only in-frame clones and leaves some out. The table has approximately 240,000 clones, approximately 16% seen once; the top ten hold about 0.085%. A CD45RO/CCR7/CD25/CD127/CD95/CD27 panel sorted naive, central memory, regulatory and stem cell-like memory CD4+ cells.

The source material was naive CD4+ T cells from blood. The rearrangement joins TRBV30 to TRBJ2-7; D is undetermined. The clonotype originates from a man aged 25-45 years with type 1 diabetes. The CDR3 DNA sequence: TGTGCCTGGAGTGTAAACAGTTTAGACGAGCAGTACTTC. This sequence encodes CAWSVNSLDEQYF. Full variable domain (outside the CDR3, taken from reference TRBV30 and TRBJ2-7): SQTIHQWPATLVQPVGSPLSLECTVEGTSNPNLYWYRQAAGRGLQLLFYSVGIGQISSEVPQNLSASRPQDRQFILSSKKLLLSDSGFYLCAWSVNSLDEQYFGPGTRLTVT.